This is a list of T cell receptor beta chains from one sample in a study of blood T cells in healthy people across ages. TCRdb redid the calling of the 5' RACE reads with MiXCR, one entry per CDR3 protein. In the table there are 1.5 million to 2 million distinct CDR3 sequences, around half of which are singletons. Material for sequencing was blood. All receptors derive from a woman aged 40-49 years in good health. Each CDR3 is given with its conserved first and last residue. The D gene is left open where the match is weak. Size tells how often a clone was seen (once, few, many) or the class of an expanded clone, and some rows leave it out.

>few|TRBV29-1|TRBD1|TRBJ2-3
CSEIRTGRTDTQYF
TGCAGCGAGATACGGACAGGGCGCACAGATACGCAGTATTTT
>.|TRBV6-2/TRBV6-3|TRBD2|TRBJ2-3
CAASGGNTQYF
TGTGCCGCTAGCGGGGGGAATACGCAGTATTTT
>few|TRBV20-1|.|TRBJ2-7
CSAYPINSYEQYF
TGCAGTGCTTACCCGATTAACTCCTACGAGCAGTACTTC
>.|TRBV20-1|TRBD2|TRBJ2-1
CSAMGLAGGSSSYNEQFF
TGCAGTGCGATGGGACTAGCGGGGGGGTCCAGCTCCTACAATGAGCAGTTCTTC
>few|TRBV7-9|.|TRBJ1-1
CASSWRGRENTEAFF
TGTGCCAGCAGCTGGCGGGGGAGGGAGAACACTGAAGCTTTCTTT
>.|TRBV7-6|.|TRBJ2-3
CASSSSSLIMYF
TGTGCCAGCAGCTCATCATCCTTAATTATGTATTTT
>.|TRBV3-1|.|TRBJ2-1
CASSQELRHNEQFF
TGTGCCAGCAGCCAAGAACTCCGACACAATGAGCAGTTCTTC
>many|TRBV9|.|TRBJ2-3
CASSVSGRGADTQYF
TGTGCCAGCAGCGTATCAGGTCGTGGGGCAGATACGCAGTATTTT
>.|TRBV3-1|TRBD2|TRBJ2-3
CASSRRGSGSTDTQYF
TGTGCCAGCAGCCGTCGAGGTAGCGGGAGCACAGATACGCAGTATTTT
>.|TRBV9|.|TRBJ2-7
CASSVAPGHEQYF
TGTGCCAGCAGCGTAGCACCAGGGCACGAGCAGTACTTC
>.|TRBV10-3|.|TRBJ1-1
CAAQGKNTEAFF
TGTGCCGCCCAGGGGAAGAACACTGAAGCTTTCTTT
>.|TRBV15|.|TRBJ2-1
CATSREGVMGNEQFF
TGTGCCACCAGCAGAGAAGGCGTTATGGGCAATGAGCAGTTCTTC
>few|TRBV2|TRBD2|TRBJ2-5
CASSFSSGGLAAGGTQYF
TGTGCCAGCAGTTTCAGCTCTGGGGGACTAGCTGCCGGGGGGACCCAGTACTTC
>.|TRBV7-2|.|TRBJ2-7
CASSAGGTWNEQYF
TGTGCCAGCAGCGCTGGAGGGACATGGAACGAGCAGTACTTC
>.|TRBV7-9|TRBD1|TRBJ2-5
CASSLQQGYQETQYF
TGTGCCAGCAGCTTACAACAGGGGTACCAAGAGACCCAGTACTTC
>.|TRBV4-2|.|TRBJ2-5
CASSQDVVAEQYF
TGTGCCAGCAGCCAAGATGTGGTTGCTGAGCAGTACTTC
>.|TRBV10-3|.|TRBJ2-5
CVIAGGRETQYF
TGTGTCATCGCCGGGGGGCGAGAGACCCAGTACTTC
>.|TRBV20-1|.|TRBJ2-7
CSAVRSSYEQYF
TGCAGTGCGGTGCGAAGCTCCTACGAGCAGTACTTC
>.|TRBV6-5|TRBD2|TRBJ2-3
CASGPAREGTQYF
TGTGCCTCGGGGCCGGCACGGGAGGGTACGCAGTATTTT
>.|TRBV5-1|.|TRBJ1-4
CASSLATEAQKLFF
TGCGCCAGCAGCTTGGCGACAGAAGCCCAAAAACTGTTTTTT
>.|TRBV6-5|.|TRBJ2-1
CASSYARGQETQFF
TGTGCCAGCAGTTACGCGCGGGGCCAAGAGACCCAGTTCTTC
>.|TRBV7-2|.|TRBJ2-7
CASSSPWGVGDEQYF
TGTGCCAGCAGCTCGCCGTGGGGGGTAGGGGACGAGCAGTACTTC
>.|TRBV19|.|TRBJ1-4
CASSTFPLDGGNEKLFF
TGTGCCAGTAGTACTTTCCCCCTCGACGGTGGGAATGAAAAACTGTTTTTT
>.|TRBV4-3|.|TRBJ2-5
CASSNSPITIRETQYF
TGCGCCAGCAGCAATTCTCCGATTACCATCCGAGAGACCCAGTACTTC
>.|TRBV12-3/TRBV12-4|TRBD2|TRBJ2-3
CASSFRAGGTDTQYF
TGTGCCAGCAGTTTTCGAGCGGGAGGTACAGATACGCAGTATTTT
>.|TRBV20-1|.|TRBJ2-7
CSASHLAYEQYF
TGCAGTGCAAGTCACCTAGCCTACGAGCAGTACTTC
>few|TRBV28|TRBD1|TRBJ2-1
CASTDRDYNEQFF
TGTGCCAGCACTGACAGGGACTACAATGAGCAGTTCTTC
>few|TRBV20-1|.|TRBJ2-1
CSARGGTGIYNEQFF
TGCAGTGCTAGAGGTGGGACGGGGATATACAATGAGCAGTTCTTC
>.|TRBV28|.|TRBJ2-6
CASGGALGGTSTPASSGANVLTF
TGTGCCAGCGGAGGGGCCCTTGGTGGGACCTCTACACCCGCGAGCTCTGGGGCCAACGTCCTGACTTTC
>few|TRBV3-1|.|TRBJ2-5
CASSQGPVSQETQYF
TGTGCCAGCAGCCAGGGGCCGGTCTCCCAAGAGACCCAGTACTTC
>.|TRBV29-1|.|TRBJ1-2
CSTQSSYDSLWGYTF
TGCAGCACCCAATCCTCATACGACAGCCTTTGGGGCTACACCTTC
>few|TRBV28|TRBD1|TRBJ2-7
CASRPTGTGGYEQYF
TGTGCCAGCAGGCCCACCGGGACAGGGGGCTACGAGCAGTACTTC
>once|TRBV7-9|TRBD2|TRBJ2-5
CASSPRGGQTQETQYF
TGTGCCAGCAGCCCCCGGGGAGGGCAGACCCAAGAGACCCAGTACTTC
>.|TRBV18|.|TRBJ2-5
CASSPPEARVEQTQYF
TGTGCCAGCTCACCACCGGAGGCTCGGGTGGAACAGACCCAGTACTTC
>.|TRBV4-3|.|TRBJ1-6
CASSRGTTDTSPLHF
TGCGCCAGCAGCCGAGGGACCACGGACACTTCACCCCTCCACTTT
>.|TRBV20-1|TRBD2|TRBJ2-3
CSARVPAGGRTDTQYF
TGCAGTGCTAGAGTGCCTGCGGGGGGTCGGACAGATACGCAGTATTTT
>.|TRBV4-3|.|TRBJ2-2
CASSQDVRNTGELFF
TGCGCCAGCAGCCAAGATGTGAGGAACACCGGGGAGCTGTTTTTT
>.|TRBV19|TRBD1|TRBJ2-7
CASAGLGQSSYEQYF
TGTGCCAGTGCCGGCCTGGGACAGAGCTCCTACGAGCAGTACTTC
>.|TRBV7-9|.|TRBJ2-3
CASSLWGFGTDTQYF
TGTGCCAGCAGCTTATGGGGGTTCGGTACAGATACGCAGTATTTT
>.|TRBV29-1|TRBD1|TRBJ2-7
CSVEPRTGSYEQYF
TGCAGCGTTGAGCCCCGGACAGGTTCCTACGAGCAGTACTTC
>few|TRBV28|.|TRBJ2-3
CASNTISPDTQYF
TGTGCCAGCAATACCATAAGTCCAGATACGCAGTATTTT
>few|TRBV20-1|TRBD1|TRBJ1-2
CSARRWTGSNYGYTF
TGCAGTGCTAGAAGATGGACAGGGTCTAACTATGGCTACACCTTC
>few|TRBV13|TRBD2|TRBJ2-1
CASSLPASGVGEQFF
TGTGCCAGCAGCTTACCCGCTAGCGGGGTGGGTGAGCAGTTCTTC
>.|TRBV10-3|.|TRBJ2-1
CAISKGGSYNEQFF
TGTGCCATCAGCAAAGGGGGTTCCTACAATGAGCAGTTCTTC
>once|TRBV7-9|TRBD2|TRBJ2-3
CASSPSPRGASGGSTDTQYF
TGTGCCAGCAGCCCCTCACCCCGGGGGGCTAGCGGGGGGAGCACAGATACGCAGTATTTT